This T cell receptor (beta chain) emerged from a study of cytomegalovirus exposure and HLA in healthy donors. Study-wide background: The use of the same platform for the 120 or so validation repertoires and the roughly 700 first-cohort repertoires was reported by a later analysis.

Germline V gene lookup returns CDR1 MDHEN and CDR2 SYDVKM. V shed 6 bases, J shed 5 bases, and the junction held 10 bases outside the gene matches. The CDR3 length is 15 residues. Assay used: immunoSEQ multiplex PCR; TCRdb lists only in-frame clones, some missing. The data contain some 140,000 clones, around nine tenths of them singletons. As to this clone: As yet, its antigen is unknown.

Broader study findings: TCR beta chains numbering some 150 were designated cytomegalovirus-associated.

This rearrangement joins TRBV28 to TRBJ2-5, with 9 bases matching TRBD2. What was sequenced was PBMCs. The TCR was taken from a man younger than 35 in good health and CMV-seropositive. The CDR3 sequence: CASRRTSGGRETQYF. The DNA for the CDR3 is TGTGCCAGCAGACGGACCAGCGGGGGGAGGGAGACCCAGTACTTC.